This TCR beta chain was found in a study of cytomegalovirus exposure and HLA in healthy donors. The CDR3 loop spans 15 amino acids. Trimming at V came to 2 bases and at J to 3 bases, leaving 5 bases not matched to a gene. Germline CDR1 MNHEY, CDR2 SVGAGI. This clone occurred a few times. The donors, nominally healthy at sampling, likely had unrecorded immune exposures. The PCR contained 60 Vbeta and 13 Jbeta primers. Here immunoSEQ multiplex PCR was the method, and the copy in TCRdb shows in-frame clones only, minus some. The table shows 90,000 to 100,000 clones, with under 75% occurring only once. This receptor was taken from a man over 45 in good health and CMV-seronegative. The rearrangement uses TRBV6-5 and TRBJ2-7; 9 bases map to TRBD1. Sequencing was carried out using PBMCs. The CDR3 DNA follows: TGTGCCAGCAGTTACGGGCGGACAGGGGACTACGAGCAGTACTTC. This sequence encodes CASSYGRTGDYEQYF.